The sequence of this T cell receptor (beta chain) was determined in a study of beta chain features in type 1 diabetes. The V and J ends lost 4 bases and 3 bases respectively, with 9 bases between them. CDR3 length: 13 amino acids. CDR1 SGHAT and CDR2 FQNNGV come from the germline V gene. Study-wide findings and caveats: Shorter templates may be favored by PCR, equally so in patients and controls.

Reverse transcription of all isolated RNA meant that expressed TCRB transcripts were sequenced. TCRdb keeps only in-frame clones here, not all; method: immunoSEQ multiplex PCR. The data hold about 150,000 clones, with around 9.3% observed a single time. In regard to this clone: Its antigen is not known.

Sequencing was carried out using naive CD4+ T cells from blood. The receptor comes from a young man in good health. The V and J genes are TRBV11-2 and TRBJ1-1; no definite D call. The CDR3: CASSSQLDTEAFF. The CDR3 DNA reads TGTGCCAGCAGCTCCCAACTAGACACTGAAGCTTTCTTT. Full variable domain (remainder filled in from reference TRBV11-2 and TRBJ1-1): EAGVAQSPRYKIIEKRQSVAFWCNPISGHATLYWYQQILGQGPKLLIQFQNNGVVDDSQLPKDRFSAERLKGVDSTLKIQPAKLEDSAVYLCASSSQLDTEAFFGQGTRLTVV.